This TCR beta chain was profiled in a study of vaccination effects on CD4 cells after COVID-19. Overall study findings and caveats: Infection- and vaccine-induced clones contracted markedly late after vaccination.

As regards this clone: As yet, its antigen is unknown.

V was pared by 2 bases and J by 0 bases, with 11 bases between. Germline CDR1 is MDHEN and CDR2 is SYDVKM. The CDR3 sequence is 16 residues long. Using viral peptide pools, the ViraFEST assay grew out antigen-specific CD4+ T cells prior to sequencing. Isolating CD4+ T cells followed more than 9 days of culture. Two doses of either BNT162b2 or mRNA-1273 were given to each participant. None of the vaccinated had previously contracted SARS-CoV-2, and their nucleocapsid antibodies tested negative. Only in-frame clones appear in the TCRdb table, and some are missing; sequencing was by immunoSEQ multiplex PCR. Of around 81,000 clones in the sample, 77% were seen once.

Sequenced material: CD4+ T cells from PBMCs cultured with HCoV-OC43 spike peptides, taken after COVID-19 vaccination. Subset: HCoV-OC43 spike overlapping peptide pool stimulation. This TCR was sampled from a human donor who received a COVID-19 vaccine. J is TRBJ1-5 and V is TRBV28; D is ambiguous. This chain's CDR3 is CASSLLAVYSNQPQHF. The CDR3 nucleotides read TGTGCCAGCAGTTTACTGGCAGTATATAGCAATCAGCCCCAGCATTTT.